This TCR beta chain was sequenced during a study of shared clonotypes between healthy human individuals. In regard to this clone: Its antigen is currently unknown.

Overall study findings and caveats: A few donors held about 5% of naive CD4 clonotypes in common.

Produced via immunoSEQ multiplex PCR; TCRdb's table is partial and in-frame only. The data show about 2.4 million clones, 93% seen once. The CDR3 is 13 residues long. V lost 6 bases and J lost 3, with 11 bases in between. Germline CDR1 is KGHSH and CDR2 is LQKENI. This receptor was identified in a man aged 18 to 35 in good health. Some clones in this sample may be carry-over from other donors' samples. The chain is built from TRBV18 and TRBJ1-1; no clear D gene. The sequencing sample was made of naive CD4+ T cells from PBMCs. Subset described: CD45RA+ positively selected. CDR3 amino acids: CASSSGRDTEAFF. CDR3 in DNA: TGTGCCAGCTCGAGCGGGAGGGACACTGAAGCTTTCTTT.